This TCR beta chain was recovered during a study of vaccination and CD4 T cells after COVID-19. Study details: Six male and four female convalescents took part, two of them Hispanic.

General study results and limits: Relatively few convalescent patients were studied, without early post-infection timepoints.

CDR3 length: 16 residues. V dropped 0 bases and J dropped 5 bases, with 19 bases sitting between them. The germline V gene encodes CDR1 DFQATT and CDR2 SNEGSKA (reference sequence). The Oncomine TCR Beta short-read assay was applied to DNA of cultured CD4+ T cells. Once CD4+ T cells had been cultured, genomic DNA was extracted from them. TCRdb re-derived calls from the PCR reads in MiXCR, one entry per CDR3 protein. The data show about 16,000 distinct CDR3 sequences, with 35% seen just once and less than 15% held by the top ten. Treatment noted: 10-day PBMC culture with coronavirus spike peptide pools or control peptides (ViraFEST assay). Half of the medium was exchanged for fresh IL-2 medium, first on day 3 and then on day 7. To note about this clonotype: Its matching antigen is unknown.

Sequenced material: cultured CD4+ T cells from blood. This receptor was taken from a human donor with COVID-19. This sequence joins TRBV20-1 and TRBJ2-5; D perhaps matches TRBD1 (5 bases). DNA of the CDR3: TGCAGTGCTAGAGAAACCAGGCCAGGGTCTTTGGAGACCCAGTACTTC. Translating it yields CSARETRPGSLETQYF.